The 27 T cell receptor beta chains given below trace back to one sample, sequenced in a study of cytomegalovirus exposure and HLA in healthy donors. In the PCR, 60 Vbeta and 13 Jbeta primers were used. Measured with immunoSEQ multiplex PCR; TCRdb has only the in-frame clones, and not every one. The repertoire includes about 110,000 clones, about 70% of them detected once, and under 4% sits in the top ten. Material: PBMCs. The receptors come from a man between 25 and 39 years old in good health and CMV-seronegative.

The CDR3 loop is CASSQEEVAGGLWAYNEQFF. In nucleotides, the CDR3 is TGTGCCAGCAGCCAAGAGGAAGTAGCGGGAGGTCTATGGGCCTACAATGAGCAGTTCTTC. V gene TRBV14 combines with J gene TRBJ2-1, with 10 nucleotides matching TRBD2. After removal of 0 bases from V and 2 bases from J, the junction contained 13 bases not matched to a gene. Germline V CDR1 and CDR2: SGHDN, FVKESK. The CDR3 is 20 amino acids.

The CDR3 DNA reads as TGTGCCAGCTCACCACTGCCCGGACAGGGGGGTGAACCCCTCCACTTT. Encoded protein: CASSPLPGQGGEPLHF. The gene calls are TRBV18 and TRBJ1-6; TRBD1 aligns across 10 bases. After removal of 1 base from V and 12 bases from J, the junction contained 9 bases not matched to a gene. This CDR3 comprises 16 residues. CDR1 is KGHSH, CDR2 LQKENI, per germline.

V and J are TRBV4-1 and TRBJ2-3; no firm D call. The CDR3 totals 16 residues. Trimming took off 1 base at V and 2 bases at J, with 13 bases between the two ends. The V gene's germline CDR1 is MGHRA and CDR2 YSYEKL. The CDR3 here is CASSQGGVAPTDTQYF. CDR3 nucleotide sequence: TGCGCCAGCAGCCAAGGTGGAGTAGCTCCCACAGATACGCAGTATTTT.

V usage is TRBV21-1 and J usage is TRBJ2-7; the table's D call TRBD2 went unverified against the DNA. TRBV21-1 is shown as a pseudogene. The CDR3 is 15 residues long. CDR3 in DNA: TGTGCCAGCAGCAAAGTCCCCCATTCATCGGACGAGCAGTACTTC. Translating it yields CASSKVPHSSDEQYF.

The count of this clone is one. V and J are TRBV5-1 and TRBJ2-1, with D perhaps matching TRBD2 (5 bases). CDR1 is SGHRS, CDR2 YFSETQ, per germline. This CDR3 has 17 residues. Trimming removed 2 bases at V and 0 bases at J, with 15 bases between. The CDR3 nucleotides are TGCGCCAGCAGCTTACACTCAGCGGTAAGCTCCTACAATGAGCAGTTCTTC. As protein: CASSLHSAVSSYNEQFF.

With regard to this clone: The same CDR3 can be traced to other DNA sequences in this sample. The chain carries TRBV7-9 and TRBJ2-7; D possibly corresponds to TRBD2 (6 bases). V was trimmed by 5 bases and J by 1 base, leaving 12 bases between them. Germline V gene sequence: CDR1 SEHNR, CDR2 FQNEAQ (reference sequence). The CDR3 is made up of 14 amino acids. CDR3 in DNA: TGTGCCAGCAGCCGTCCGGGGGAATCCTACGAGCAGTACTTC. This translates into CASSRPGESYEQYF.

V and J are TRBV15 and TRBJ2-5; tentative D call: TRBD1 (5 bases). The CDR3 runs 14 residues. Trimming cost V 6 bases and J 5 bases, with 16 bases left between them. The germline V gene has CDR1 LNHNV and CDR2 YYDKDF (reference sequence). The chain's CDR3 is CATSQSQGKETQYF. The CDR3 region has the DNA TGTGCCACCAGTCAGTCTCAGGGAAAGGAGACCCAGTACTTC.

The chain uses TRBV9 and TRBJ2-2; 9 bases align to TRBD1. Trimming at V came to 0 bases and at J to 2 bases, leaving 5 bases not matched to a gene. Germline V gene data show CDR1 as SGDLS and CDR2 as YYNGEE. The CDR3 is made up of 17 amino acids. The CDR3 reads CASSVGSGQGNTGELFF. The CDR3 DNA reads TGTGCCAGCAGCGTAGGCTCGGGACAGGGAAACACCGGGGAGCTGTTTTTT.

The V call is TRBV28, the J call TRBJ2-7; 9 bases agree with TRBD1. V trimming: 4 bases; J trimming: 2 bases; junction bases outside the gene matches: 6. CDR1 and CDR2 from the germline V gene are MDHEN and SYDVKM. The CDR3 totals 15 residues. CDR3 in DNA: TGTGCCAGCAGTTCGACAGGGGGTCCGACCTACGAGCAGTACTTC. It is translated as CASSSTGGPTYEQYF.

The chain recombines TRBV30 with TRBJ2-5; 10 bases match TRBD2. The CDR3 length is 15 residues. From germline, CDR1 is GTSNPN and CDR2 SVGIG (reference sequence). V lost 2 bases and J lost 3; bases outside the gene matches: 6. As DNA, the CDR3 is TGTGCCTGGAGTCCCGGGACTAGCGTCGAAGAGACCCAGTACTTC. Amino acids: CAWSPGTSVEETQYF.

This chain joins TRBV28 and TRBJ1-2; D is possibly TRBD1 (5 bases). Trimming took off 1 base at V and 1 base at J, with 7 bases between the two ends. Germline assignment: CDR1 MDHEN and CDR2 SYDVKM. The CDR3 loop spans 14 amino acids. For the CDR3, the DNA is TGTGCCAGCAGTTTATTAGGGGTTAACTATGGCTACACCTTC. Amino acid sequence: CASSLLGVNYGYTF.

This clone was recorded a few times. This sequence joins TRBV4-3 and TRBJ1-6; possibly TRBD1 for D (6 bases). The CDR3 length is 17 residues. V was trimmed by 2 bases and J by 10 bases, leaving 21 bases between them. CDR1 is LGHNA and CDR2 is YSLEER in the germline V gene. CDR3 bases: TGCGCCAGCAGCCAAAGGCCCTATGGGGAAGGGGGATCACCCCTCCACTTT. The encoded protein is CASSQRPYGEGGSPLHF.

The table lists this clone with a few counts. The rearrangement links TRBV7-2 to TRBJ1-4; D not resolved. Trimming pared 0 bases from V and 5 bases from J, leaving 10 bases between. The germline V gene encodes CDR1 SGHTA and CDR2 FQGNSA. This CDR3 comprises 15 residues. In DNA form, the CDR3 reads TGTGCCAGCAGCTTAGCCCGAGGAGGGAATGAAAAACTGTTTTTT. Translation: CASSLARGGNEKLFF.

This chain connects TRBV5-8 to TRBJ1-2, with 7 bases fitting TRBD1. The CDR3 contains 14 residues. The germline gives CDR1 SGHTS, CDR2 YDEGEE. J was trimmed by 4 bases and V by 0 bases; bases with no gene match: 3. CDR3 bases: TGTGCCAGCAGCTTGGGGGACAGACCCTATGGCTACACCTTC. It codes for CASSLGDRPYGYTF.

The chain recombines TRBV4-2 with TRBJ2-7, with D maybe TRBD2 (6 bases). The CDR3 length is 15 residues. Germline CDR1 reads LGHNA; CDR2 reads YNFKEQ. The V gene lost 1 base and the J gene lost 2 bases, with 12 bases spanning the gap. CDR3: CASSQGVGGTYEQYF. The DNA for the CDR3 is TGTGCCAGCAGCCAAGGAGTGGGGGGTACCTACGAGCAGTACTTC.

The chain recombines TRBV7-2 with TRBJ1-5, with D perhaps TRBD1 (6 bases). Trimming left V 1 base short and J 6 bases short, with 7 bases between. CDR3 length: 13 residues. The germline V gene encodes CDR1 SGHTA and CDR2 FQGNSA. CDR3 protein: CASSLEGGQPQHF. CDR3 DNA: TGTGCCAGCAGCTTAGAAGGGGGTCAGCCCCAGCATTTT.

V and J are TRBV28 and TRBJ1-2; D gene ambiguous. The CDR3 extends over 13 amino acids. Germline assignment: CDR1 MDHEN and CDR2 SYDVKM. Trimming stripped 2 bases from V and 2 bases from J, with 6 bases between. CDR3 amino acids: CASSLNKNYGYTF. DNA for the CDR3: TGTGCCAGCAGTTTAAACAAAAACTATGGCTACACCTTC.

The rearrangement uses TRBV7-8 and TRBJ2-1; TRBD2 matches at 7 bases. V dropped 3 bases and J dropped 2; count of bases not matched to a gene: 4. Germline values: CDR1 SGHVS, CDR2 FQNEAQ. This CDR3 has 15 amino acids. The CDR3 here is CASSFRDYAYNEQFF. The CDR3, as DNA: TGTGCCAGCAGCTTCCGGGACTACGCCTACAATGAGCAGTTCTTC.

This chain links TRBV2 with TRBJ2-2, with TRBD2 identical over 8 bases. Per germline, CDR1 SNHLY and CDR2 FYNNEI. V lost 6 bases, J lost 5 bases, and 8 bases stayed unmatched. This CDR3 has 15 amino acids. The CDR3 DNA sequence: TGTGCCAGCAGGGCCACACTAGCGGTTACCGGGGAGCTGTTTTTT. Amino acid sequence: CASRATLAVTGELFF.

This clone occurred a few times. The gene calls are TRBV18 and TRBJ2-4; 7 nucleotides align to TRBD1. CDR3 size: 18 residues. The germline V gene encodes CDR1 KGHSH and CDR2 LQKENI. The trim removed 0 bases at V and 0 bases at J, leaving 8 bases unmatched. DNA of the CDR3: TGTGCCAGCTCACCACCGACAGGGAGTCGCGAAGCCAAAAACATTCAGTACTTC. As protein: CASSPPTGSREAKNIQYF. The complete variable domain, with remaining parts taken from reference TRBV18 and TRBJ2-4, reads NAGVMQNPRHLVRRRGQEARLRCSPMKGHSHVYWYRQLPEEGLKFMVYLQKENIIDESGMPKERFSAEFPKEGPSILRIQQVVRGDSAAYFCASSPPTGSREAKNIQYFGAGTRLSVL.

The sample holds a few counts of this clone. The genes are TRBV11-3 and TRBJ2-4; 8 bases fit TRBD1. The germline gives CDR1 SGHNT, CDR2 YENEEA. With 4 bases clipped from V and 0 bases from J, the junction kept 5 bases outside the gene matches. The CDR3 is 16 amino acids. CDR3 sequence reads: CASSSGTGLAKNIQYF. In nucleotides, the CDR3 is TGTGCCAGCAGCTCCGGGACAGGACTAGCCAAAAACATTCAGTACTTC.

This rearrangement joins TRBV7-9 to TRBJ1-1; possibly TRBD1 for D (5 bases). Deletions cut 10 bases from V and 7 bases from J, with 13 bases between. CDR3 length equals 11 residues. CDR1 SEHNR and CDR2 FQNEAQ come from the germline V gene (reference sequence). DNA for the CDR3: TGTGCCACCCGTCGGGGGGGTGAAGCTTTCTTT. The encoded protein is CATRRGGEAFF.

The genes are TRBV7-8 and TRBJ2-1; no reliable D call. CDR1 and CDR2 from the germline V gene are SGHVS and FQNEAQ. The CDR3 runs 12 residues. Trimming pared 5 bases from V and 8 bases from J, leaving 10 bases between. This chain's CDR3 is CASSLYDYEQFF. CDR3 DNA sequence: TGTGCCAGCAGCCTTTATGACTATGAGCAGTTCTTC.

The count of this clone is one. This chain connects TRBV14 to TRBJ1-3; D gene ambiguous. Germline loops: CDR1 SGHDN, CDR2 FVKESK. Trimming cost V 1 base and J 3 bases, with 10 bases left between them. The CDR3 length is 15 residues. CDR3 region: CASSQGLSGGNTIYF. CDR3 sequence (DNA): TGTGCCAGCAGCCAAGGTTTATCGGGTGGAAACACCATATATTTT.

This rearrangement joins TRBV28 to TRBJ1-5; D not certain. The CDR3 contains 12 residues. Per the germline V gene, CDR1 is MDHEN and CDR2 is SYDVKM. Deletions cut 7 bases from V and 7 bases from J, with 11 bases between. Here the CDR3 DNA reads TGTGCCAGCAACGTGGGAGCACAGCCCCAGCATTTT. The encoded protein is CASNVGAQPQHF.

The chain combines TRBV7-2 with TRBJ1-5; D might be TRBD1 (6 bases). Germline loops: CDR1 SGHTA, CDR2 FQGNSA. V lost 5 bases, J lost 2 bases, and 13 bases lay in between. This CDR3 spans 15 amino acids. CDR3 residues: CASSVQGWGNQPQHF. The CDR3 nucleotides read TGTGCCAGCAGCGTACAGGGTTGGGGCAATCAGCCCCAGCATTTT.

This chain connects TRBV28 to TRBJ2-5, with D perhaps TRBD1 (6 bases). With the DNA end fitting TRBJ2-7 better, the J assignment may be wrong. The germline gives CDR1 MDHEN, CDR2 SYDVKM. The CDR3 runs 13 residues. DNA of the CDR3: TGTGCCGGACAAAAGCCAGGGGTCCACGAGCAGTACTTC. Translating it yields CAGQKPGVHEQYF.